The 4 T cell receptor beta chains below were found in one sample sequenced in a study of neurological immune-mediated disorders. TCRdb passed the 5' RACE reads through MiXCR, listing each CDR3 protein once. The table shows around 48,000 distinct CDR3 sequences, with around a tenth occurring only once. The sample consisted of PBMCs. These receptors were collected from a woman between 40 and 55 years old with HTLV-1-associated myelopathy (HAM/TSP).

This clonotype appeared many times. For the CDR3, the DNA is TGTGCCAGCAGTCAAACAGTGGGGGGACAGGGGTATCACAATGAGCAGTTCTTC. Amino acids: CASSQTVGGQGYHNEQFF. V and J are TRBV12-3 or TRBV12-4 and TRBJ2-1; TRBD1 matches 10 bases. This CDR3 is built from 18 residues. V was clipped by 5 bases and J by 5 bases; unmatched bases: 15.

V is TRBV5-1 and J is TRBJ2-7; 11 bases are shared with TRBD1. The CDR3 has 14 amino acids. V dropped 4 bases and J dropped 7; count of bases not matched to a gene: 7. Germline V gene data show CDR1 as SGHRS and CDR2 as YFSETQ. DNA of the CDR3: TGCGCCAGCAGCCCGGGACAGGGGGGTAAGGAGCAGTACTTC. It yields the protein CASSPGQGGKEQYF.

There are many counts of this clonotype. The chain couples TRBV20-1 to TRBJ2-7, with D possibly called TRBD1 or TRBD2 (6 bases each). Germline CDR1 reads DFQATT; CDR2 reads SNEGSKA (reference sequence). Trimming pared 6 bases from V and 3 bases from J, leaving 24 bases between. This CDR3 spans 16 amino acids. The CDR3, as DNA: TGCAGTGCCCACGGTAGGGGGACTGATAAAATCTACGAGCAGTACTTC. Its protein is CSAHGRGTDKIYEQYF.

This clonotype was counted ten times or more. The genes are TRBV9 and TRBJ2-6; D call uncertain. This CDR3 comprises 19 residues. V was trimmed by 0 bases and J by 0 bases, leaving 16 bases between them. The germline V gene encodes CDR1 SGDLS and CDR2 YYNGEE. The CDR3 here is CASSVGLSDASSGANVLTF. DNA for the CDR3: TGTGCCAGCAGCGTAGGTCTATCGGACGCATCCTCTGGGGCCAACGTCCTGACTTTC.